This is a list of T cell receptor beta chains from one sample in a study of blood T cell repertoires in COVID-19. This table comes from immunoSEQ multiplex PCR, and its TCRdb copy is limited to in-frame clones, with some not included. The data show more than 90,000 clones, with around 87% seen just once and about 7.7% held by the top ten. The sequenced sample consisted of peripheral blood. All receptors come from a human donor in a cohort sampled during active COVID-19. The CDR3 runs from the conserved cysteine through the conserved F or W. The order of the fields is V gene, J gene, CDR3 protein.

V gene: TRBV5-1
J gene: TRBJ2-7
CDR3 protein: CASRRQDQSYEQYF

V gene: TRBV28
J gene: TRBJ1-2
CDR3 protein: CASSLLTEDYGYTF

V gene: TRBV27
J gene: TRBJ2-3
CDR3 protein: CASSSASGRTDTQYF

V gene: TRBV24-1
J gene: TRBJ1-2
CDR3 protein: CATSYYDREKGYGYTF

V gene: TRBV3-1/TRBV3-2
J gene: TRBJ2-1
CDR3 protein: CASSLLGTSGSRGSLSYNEQFF

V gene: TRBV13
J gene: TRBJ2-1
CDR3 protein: CASSQPTGTGGKYNEQFF

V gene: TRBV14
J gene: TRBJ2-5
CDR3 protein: CASRHRGAETQYF

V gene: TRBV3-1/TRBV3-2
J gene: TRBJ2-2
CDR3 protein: CASSPTFRGGELFF

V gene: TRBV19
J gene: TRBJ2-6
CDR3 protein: CASIPGQGSGANVLTF

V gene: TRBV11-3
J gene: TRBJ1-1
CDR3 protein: CASTLRVGEAFF

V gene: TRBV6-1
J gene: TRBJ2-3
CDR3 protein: CASSEFGSTDTQYF

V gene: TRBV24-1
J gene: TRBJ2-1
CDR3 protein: CATSDPGHEQFF

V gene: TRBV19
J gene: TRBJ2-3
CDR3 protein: CASSDFSGNTDTQYF

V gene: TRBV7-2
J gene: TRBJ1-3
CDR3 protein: CASSRDRGPSGNTIYF

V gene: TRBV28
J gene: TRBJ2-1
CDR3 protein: CASSRPGTGGNEQFF

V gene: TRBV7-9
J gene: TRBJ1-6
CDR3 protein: CASSPRSDRPGSYNSPLHF

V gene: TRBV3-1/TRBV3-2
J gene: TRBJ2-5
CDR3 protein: CASSQVWGSQETQYF

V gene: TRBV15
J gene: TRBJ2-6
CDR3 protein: CATSSLWDRVRSGANVLTF

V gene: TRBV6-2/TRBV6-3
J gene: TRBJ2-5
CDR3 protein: CASSPGGTSGDQETQYF

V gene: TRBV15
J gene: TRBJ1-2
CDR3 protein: CATRPRTGAMGGYTF

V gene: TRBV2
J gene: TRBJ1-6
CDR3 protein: CASSEARYRNNSPLHF

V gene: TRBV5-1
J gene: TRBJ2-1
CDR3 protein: CASSLAGVAGVNEQFF

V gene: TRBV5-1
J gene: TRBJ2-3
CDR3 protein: CASSMGLARDTQYF

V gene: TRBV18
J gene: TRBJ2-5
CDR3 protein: CASSPLSGAGETQYF